A selection of T cell receptor beta chains follows, all from one sample in a study of blood T cell repertoires in COVID-19. Repertoires were generated with immunoSEQ multiplex PCR, while TCRdb's copy carries only in-frame clones and drops some. The sample carries hundreds of thousands of clones, 85% to 90% recorded once. The source material was peripheral blood. The source of these receptors is a woman in her 70s with COVID-19, enrolled during active disease. Each CDR3 is given with its conserved first and last residue. The D gene is left open where the match is weak. Clone size appears in some rows only: once, few, many, or a class for an expanded clone.

DNA	CDR3	J	D	size	V
TGCGCCAGCAGCCAGCCGGGACAGGGGATCGAAAAACTGTTTTTT	CASSQPGQGIEKLFF	TRBJ1-4	TRBD1	-	TRBV4-3
TGTGCCAGCAGCCCAATCACAGATACGCAGTATTTT	CASSPITDTQYF	TRBJ2-3	-	-	TRBV9
TGTGCCAGCAGCCTCCAGGGGGGATATGGCTACACCTTC	CASSLQGGYGYTF	TRBJ1-2	TRBD1	-	TRBV6-5
TGTGCCAGCAGTTTATATTCCGGGACAGGGGTAGACACCGGGGAGCTGTTTTTT	CASSLYSGTGVDTGELFF	TRBJ2-2	TRBD1	-	TRBV28
TGTGCCAGCAGCCCGGGGGGGCGGACTGAAGCTTTCTTT	CASSPGGRTEAFF	TRBJ1-1	-	-	TRBV13
TGTGCCAGCAAGCAGCTAGCGGGGGACGTCACCGGGGAGCTGTTTTTT	CASKQLAGDVTGELFF	TRBJ2-2	TRBD2	-	TRBV2
TGTGCCAGCAGTAAGGGACAGACTGGAAACACCATATATTTT	CASSKGQTGNTIYF	TRBJ1-3	TRBD1	-	TRBV6-5
TGTGCCAGCAGTGAGCAGGCGGGATCGAACACCGGGGAGCTGTTTTTT	CASSEQAGSNTGELFF	TRBJ2-2	-	-	TRBV2
TGTGCCAGCAGTACTTGGGCTTCACCCCTCCACTTT	CASSTWASPLHF	TRBJ1-6	-	-	TRBV25-1
TGTGCCAGCAGCTTCGGGGGTACAGTCCGTAATTCACCCCTCCACTTT	CASSFGGTVRNSPLHF	TRBJ1-6	-	-	TRBV7-9
TGCGCCAGCAGCCAAGATCCCCAGGGCTACGAGCAGTACTTC	CASSQDPQGYEQYF	TRBJ2-7	-	-	TRBV4-3
TGTGCCAGCAGTCGCGGGTACAATGAGCAGTTCTTC	CASSRGYNEQFF	TRBJ2-1	-	-	TRBV28
TGTGCCAGCAGAAACCAGGGGGCATATCAGCCCCAGCATTTT	CASRNQGAYQPQHF	TRBJ1-5	TRBD1	few	TRBV2
TGTGCCAGCTCACCAGCGAGGGTGGTTGGAGGCTACACCTTC	CASSPARVVGGYTF	TRBJ1-2	-	once	TRBV18
TGTGCCAGCAGTCTCGGACAGGGAAACAATCAGCCCCAGCATTTT	CASSLGQGNNQPQHF	TRBJ1-5	TRBD1	-	TRBV6-5
TGTGCCTTCTCCCAGGGGAACTATGGCTACACCTTC	CAFSQGNYGYTF	TRBJ1-2	-	-	TRBV30
TGCGCCAGCAGCGGGACAGGGGTTAGGGAGACCCAGTACTTC	CASSGTGVRETQYF	TRBJ2-5	TRBD1	-	TRBV5-1
TGTGCCAGCAGTGAAGTAGCCTTTATCAATGAGCAGTTCTTC	CASSEVAFINEQFF	TRBJ2-1	-	-	TRBV6-1
TGTGCCAGCAGCTCCCTTGGGGGCCCTGGGGCCAACGTCCTGACTTTC	CASSSLGGPGANVLTF	TRBJ2-6	-	-	TRBV7-9
TGTGCCAGCAGCTTTACACAGCAAACTGAAGCTTTCTTT	CASSFTQQTEAFF	TRBJ1-1	-	-	TRBV11-2
TGTGCCAGCTCGACCGGGACAGGGATGTATGAGCAGTTCTTC	CASSTGTGMYEQFF	TRBJ2-1	TRBD1	-	TRBV18
TGCGCCAGCAGTGAGACGAGGGAATCACCCCTCCACTTT	CASSETRESPLHF	TRBJ1-6	-	-	TRBV10-1
TGTGCCAGCAGCTTGGGACCTCTGACAGGAGAGACCCAGTACTTC	CASSLGPLTGETQYF	TRBJ2-5	-	-	TRBV7-9
TGTGCCAGCAGCAAGGCGACCTCAGGGGCCAATCAGCCCCAGCATTTT	CASSKATSGANQPQHF	TRBJ1-5	-	-	TRBV21-1
TGTGCCAGCAGCAGCAGGAGGGATCAGCCCCAGCATTTT	CASSSRRDQPQHF	TRBJ1-5	-	-	TRBV12-3/TRBV12-4
TGTGCCAGCAGCTTAAGGTCTAGCGGGGGGGATGAGCAGTTCTTC	CASSLRSSGGDEQFF	TRBJ2-1	TRBD2	-	TRBV7-6
TGTGCCAGCAGCTCCCCCGCGACAGGGGGGATTAACTATGGCTACACCTTC	CASSSPATGGINYGYTF	TRBJ1-2	TRBD1	-	TRBV5-4
TGTGCCAGCAGCCTGGGACTAGCGGGACTCTACGAGCAGTACTTC	CASSLGLAGLYEQYF	TRBJ2-7	TRBD2	-	TRBV7-2
TGTGCCACTCAACCGACAGGGACACAAGAGACCCAGTACTTC	CATQPTGTQETQYF	TRBJ2-5	TRBD1	-	TRBV19
TGTGCCAGCAGCCTGGGGGGGTATGAAAAACTGTTTTTT	CASSLGGYEKLFF	TRBJ1-4	-	-	TRBV12-3/TRBV12-4
TGTGCCAGCAGTTACAGCGGGGTCCCCACCTACGAGCAGTACTTC	CASSYSGVPTYEQYF	TRBJ2-7	TRBD2	-	TRBV6-5
TGTGCCACCAGTGAACCACGGGACAGTGCAACTAATGAAAAACTGTTTTTT	CATSEPRDSATNEKLFF	TRBJ1-4	TRBD1	-	TRBV24-1
TGTGCCAGCAGTGTCAGGGGGTACGAGCAGTACTTC	CASSVRGYEQYF	TRBJ2-7	TRBD1	once	TRBV2
TGCGCCAGCTTCCCAGGGGCGACAGCCATCACTGAAGCTTTCTTT	CASFPGATAITEAFF	TRBJ1-1	-	-	TRBV23-1
TGTGCCAGCAGTTCTAACGGGAACACTGAAGCTTTCTTT	CASSSNGNTEAFF	TRBJ1-1	-	-	TRBV27
TGCGCCAGCAGCCAAGACGGAGGGCAGGGGGACTATGGCTACACCTTC	CASSQDGGQGDYGYTF	TRBJ1-2	TRBD1	-	TRBV4-1
TGTGCCAGTAGTAAAACGGGACAGGGGTATGAAAAACTGTTTTTT	CASSKTGQGYEKLFF	TRBJ1-4	TRBD1	-	TRBV19
TGTGCCAGCAGCCAAGATTGGCAGGGGGCAGGGGGCTACACCTTC	CASSQDWQGAGGYTF	TRBJ1-2	TRBD1	-	TRBV3-1/TRBV3-2
TGCAGCGTTGAGGAGGGGGTCGGGGGGCAGCCCCAGCATTTT	CSVEEGVGGQPQHF	TRBJ1-5	-	-	TRBV29-1
TGCGCCAGCAGCCAAGAGGGCATTAGCAATCAGCCCCAGCATTTT	CASSQEGISNQPQHF	TRBJ1-5	-	-	TRBV4-3
TGTGCCAGCTCACCTGCGGTACAAGAGACCCAGTACTTC	CASSPAVQETQYF	TRBJ2-5	-	few	TRBV18
TGCGCCAGCAGTCAATCATTCTACCGGACAGGGCGGACCTACGAGCAGTACTTC	CASSQSFYRTGRTYEQYF	TRBJ2-7	TRBD1	-	TRBV23-1
TGTGCCTGGAGACCCCGGGACAGAATTAATGAAAAACTGTTTTTT	CAWRPRDRINEKLFF	TRBJ1-4	TRBD1	-	TRBV30
TGTGCCAGTAGTGGACGACAGGGGGCGGGAGATACGCAGTATTTT	CASSGRQGAGDTQYF	TRBJ2-3	TRBD1	-	TRBV19
TGTGCCAGCGGGGGGACCGAAGGCAATGAGCAGTTCTTC	CASGGTEGNEQFF	TRBJ2-1	-	-	TRBV7-2
TGTGCCAGCTCACCACTTCAGGGGGCTAGGGGCTACACCTTC	CASSPLQGARGYTF	TRBJ1-2	TRBD1	once	TRBV18
TGTGCCAGCTCACCCGGGACAGGGAACAACGAGCAGTACTTC	CASSPGTGNNEQYF	TRBJ2-7	TRBD1	-	TRBV18
TGTGCCAGCAGACAGGAGTTAGCCAAAAACATTCAGTACTTC	CASRQELAKNIQYF	TRBJ2-4	-	-	TRBV2
TGTGCCAGCAGCCGCCACATTAACACTGAAGCTTTCTTT	CASSRHINTEAFF	TRBJ1-1	-	-	TRBV14
TGTGCCATCACCGGGACAGTGTTCATGTCTGGCTACACCTTC	CAITGTVFMSGYTF	TRBJ1-2	TRBD1	once	TRBV10-3
TGTGCCATCAGTGAGTCGAGAGCCACAGATACGCAGTATTTT	CAISESRATDTQYF	TRBJ2-3	-	once	TRBV10-3
TGTGCCAGCAGTTTAGGGGGGGCGAGGGGCTACACCTTC	CASSLGGARGYTF	TRBJ1-2	-	-	TRBV27
TGTGCCAGCAGTATGACAGGGTCCCCCCAAGAGACCCAGTACTTC	CASSMTGSPQETQYF	TRBJ2-5	TRBD1	-	TRBV2
TGTGCCAGCAGTTACTCGGGGGCAGCCAGGGAAAACACCATATATTTT	CASSYSGAARENTIYF	TRBJ1-3	-	-	TRBV6-5
TGCGCCAGCAGCCAAGATCTCTCGGGGGCTGGAAACACCATATATTTT	CASSQDLSGAGNTIYF	TRBJ1-3	-	-	TRBV4-3
TGTGCCAGCAGTCCCCGGACAGGGGGCGCCGCTAACTATGGCTACACCTTC	CASSPRTGGAANYGYTF	TRBJ1-2	TRBD1	many	TRBV27
TGTGCCACCAGCAGATCAGGGGATAGTCAGCCCCAGCATTTT	CATSRSGDSQPQHF	TRBJ1-5	-	-	TRBV15
TGTGCCAGCAGCCGAACAGGTCTCTCTGGAAACACCATATATTTT	CASSRTGLSGNTIYF	TRBJ1-3	-	-	TRBV5-4
TGCGCCAGCAGCCTCGGGGGGGCGGTGGCTTTCTTT	CASSLGGAVAFF	TRBJ1-1	-	-	TRBV4-3